The TCR beta chain under discussion was sequenced for a study of cytomegalovirus exposure and HLA in healthy donors. Study-level findings and limits: A reported reduction in N-insertions relative to the approximately 670-donor mean was seen in an Asian-associated ancestry cluster in a later analysis. CMV antigen specificity of a few CMV-associated chains was confirmed in vitro. Prior analysis indicated that the majority of TCR beta V segments exhibited productivity approximately 87% or approximately 30% of the time.

Amplification used 60 Vbeta primers and 13 Jbeta primers. The assay was immunoSEQ multiplex PCR, and TCRdb's table has in-frame clones only and misses some. The data contain around 180,000 clones, 82% of them singletons. CDR1 and CDR2 from the germline V gene are SGHRS and YFSETQ. V lost 4 bases to trimming and J lost 3 bases; unmatched junction nucleotides: 14. The CDR3 covers 17 residues. In regard to this clone: Its antigen remains unknown.

The rearrangement uses TRBV5-1 and TRBJ2-3, with 7 bases fitting TRBD2. This TCR was sampled from a woman aged 45-65 years in good health and CMV-seronegative. The sample comprised PBMCs. The DNA of the CDR3 is TGCGCCAGCAGCCCTCGGTCGGGGCGGGAGCCGACAGATACGCAGTATTTT. Translating it yields CASSPRSGREPTDTQYF.